This T cell receptor (beta chain) stems from a study of shared clonotypes between healthy human individuals. To note about this clone: Its antigen is currently unknown.

Using immunoSEQ multiplex PCR, the repertoire was profiled, and TCRdb retains in-frame clones only, with some absent. The table includes 2 million to 2.5 million clones, over 85% detected once. Points from the study as a whole: Only blood samples were collected, and tissue repertoires likely differ.

The CDR3 consists of 14 residues. Germline assignment: CDR1 SGHKS and CDR2 YYEKEE (reference sequence). Trimming took 4 bases from V and 2 from J, leaving 13 bases between them. Sequencing used naive CD4+ T cells from PBMCs. The subset denotes: CD45RA+ positively selected. The sequence was obtained from a man aged 18-30 years in good health. Some clones in this sample may be carry-over from other donors' samples. This chain uses TRBV5-5 with TRBJ2-7; D is uncertain. CDR3 bases: TGTGCCAGCAGCCACCCCAGTGGGGCCTACGAGCAGTACTTC. It specifies CASSHPSGAYEQYF.